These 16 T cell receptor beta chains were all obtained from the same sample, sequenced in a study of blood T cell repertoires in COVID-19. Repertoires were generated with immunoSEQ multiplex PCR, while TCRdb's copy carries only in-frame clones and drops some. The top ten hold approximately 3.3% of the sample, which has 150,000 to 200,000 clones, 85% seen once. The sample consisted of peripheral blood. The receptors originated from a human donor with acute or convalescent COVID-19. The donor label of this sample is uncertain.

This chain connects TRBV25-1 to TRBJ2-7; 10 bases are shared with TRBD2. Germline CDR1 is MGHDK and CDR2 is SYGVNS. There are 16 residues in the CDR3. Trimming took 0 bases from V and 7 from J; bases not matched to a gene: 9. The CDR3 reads CASSEYPAGGPGEQYF. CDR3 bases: TGTGCCAGCAGTGAATACCCAGCGGGGGGGCCGGGAGAGCAGTACTTC.

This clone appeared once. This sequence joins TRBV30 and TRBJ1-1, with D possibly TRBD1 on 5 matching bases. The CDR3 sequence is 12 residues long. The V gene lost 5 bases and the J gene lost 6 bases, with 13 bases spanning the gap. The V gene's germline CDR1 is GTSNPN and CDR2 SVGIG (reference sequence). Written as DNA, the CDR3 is TGTGCCTGGTCCTCAGGGAGGTCTGAAGCTTTCTTT. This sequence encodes CAWSSGRSEAFF.

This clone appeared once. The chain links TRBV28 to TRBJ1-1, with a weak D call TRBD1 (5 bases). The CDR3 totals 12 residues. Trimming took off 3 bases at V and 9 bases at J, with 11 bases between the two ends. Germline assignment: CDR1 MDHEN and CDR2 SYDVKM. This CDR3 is CASSFLQGKAFF. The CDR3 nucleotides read TGTGCCAGCAGTTTCCTCCAGGGAAAAGCTTTCTTT.

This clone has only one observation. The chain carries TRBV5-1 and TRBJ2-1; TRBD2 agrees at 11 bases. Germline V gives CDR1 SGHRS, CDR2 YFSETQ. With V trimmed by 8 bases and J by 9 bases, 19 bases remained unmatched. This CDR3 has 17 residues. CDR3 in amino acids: CASTPVVSTSGVVEQFF. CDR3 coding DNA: TGCGCCAGTACCCCGGTGGTCTCGACTAGCGGGGTAGTTGAGCAGTTCTTC.

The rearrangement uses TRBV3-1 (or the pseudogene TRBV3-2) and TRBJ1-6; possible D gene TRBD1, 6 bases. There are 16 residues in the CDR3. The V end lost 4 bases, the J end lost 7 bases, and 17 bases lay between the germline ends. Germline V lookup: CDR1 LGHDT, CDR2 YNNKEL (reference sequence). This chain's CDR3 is CASSLGGGGVNSPLHF. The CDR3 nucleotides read TGTGCCAGCAGCCTCGGGGGCGGGGGGGTGAATTCACCCCTCCACTTT.

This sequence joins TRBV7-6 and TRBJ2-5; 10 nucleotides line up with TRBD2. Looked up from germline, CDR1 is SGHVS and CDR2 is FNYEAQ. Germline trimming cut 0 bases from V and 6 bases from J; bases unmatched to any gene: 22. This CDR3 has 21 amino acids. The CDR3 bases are TGTGCCAGCAGCTTAGCAGGTCAAGCGGGGGGGCCGAGCTTTGGGAAAAAGACCCAGTACTTC. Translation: CASSLAGQAGGPSFGKKTQYF. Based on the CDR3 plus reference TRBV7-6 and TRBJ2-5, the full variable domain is GAGVSQSPRYKVTKRGQDVALRCDPISGHVSLYWYRQALGQGPEFLTYFNYEAQQDKSGLPNDRFSAERPEGSISTLTIQRTEQRDSAMYRCASSLAGQAGGPSFGKKTQYFGPGTRLLVL.

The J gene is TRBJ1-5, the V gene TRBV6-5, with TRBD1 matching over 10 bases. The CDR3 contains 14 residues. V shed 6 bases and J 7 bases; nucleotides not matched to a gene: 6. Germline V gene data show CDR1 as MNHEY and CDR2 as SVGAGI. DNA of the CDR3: TGTGCCAGCAGGACAGGGGGCCTAGTCCAGCCCCAGCATTTT. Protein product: CASRTGGLVQPQHF.

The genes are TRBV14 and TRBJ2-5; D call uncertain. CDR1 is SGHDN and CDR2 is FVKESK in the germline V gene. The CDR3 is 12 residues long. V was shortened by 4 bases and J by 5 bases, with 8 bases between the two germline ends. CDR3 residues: CASSRQRETQYF. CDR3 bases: TGTGCCAGCAGCCGCCAGAGGGAGACCCAGTACTTC.

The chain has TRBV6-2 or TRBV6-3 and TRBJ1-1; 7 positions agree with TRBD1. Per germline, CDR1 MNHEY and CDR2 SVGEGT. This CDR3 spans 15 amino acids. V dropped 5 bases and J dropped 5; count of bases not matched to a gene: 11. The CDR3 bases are TGTGCCAGCAGTCCCCCAGGGGGATTAAGTACTGAAGCTTTCTTT. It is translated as CASSPPGGLSTEAFF.

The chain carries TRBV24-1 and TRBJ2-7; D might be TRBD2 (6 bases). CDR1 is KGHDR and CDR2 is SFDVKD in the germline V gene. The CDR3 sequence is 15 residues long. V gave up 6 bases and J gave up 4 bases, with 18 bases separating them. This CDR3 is CATSPGRGGRYEQYF. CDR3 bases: TGTGCCACCAGTCCTGGTCGAGGAGGGAGGTACGAGCAGTACTTC.

CDR3 nucleotide sequence: TGTGCCAGCAGCTTACTCCTGGGCGGGATAAGTGGAGGCTACACCTTC. Amino acid sequence: CASSLLLGGISGGYTF. The V and J genes are TRBV7-2 and TRBJ1-2; D is ambiguous. CDR3 length: 16 residues. Between the trimmed V and J ends, which lost 2 bases and 8 bases, there was a span of 21 bases. Germline-derived CDR1 and CDR2 are SGHTA and FQGNSA.

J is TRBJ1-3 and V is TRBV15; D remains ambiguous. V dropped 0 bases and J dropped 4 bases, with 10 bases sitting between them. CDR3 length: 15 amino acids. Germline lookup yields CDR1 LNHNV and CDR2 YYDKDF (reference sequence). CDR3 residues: CATSREATRGNTIYF. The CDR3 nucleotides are TGTGCCACCAGCAGAGAGGCGACAAGAGGAAACACCATATATTTT.

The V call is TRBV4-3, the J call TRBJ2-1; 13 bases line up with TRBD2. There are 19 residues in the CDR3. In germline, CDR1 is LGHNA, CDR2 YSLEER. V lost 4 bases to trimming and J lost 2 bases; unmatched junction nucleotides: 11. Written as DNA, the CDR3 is TGCGCCAGCAGCCGAGCGGGGACTAGCGGGGTTGGGGCCTACAATGAGCAGTTCTTC. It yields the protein CASSRAGTSGVGAYNEQFF.

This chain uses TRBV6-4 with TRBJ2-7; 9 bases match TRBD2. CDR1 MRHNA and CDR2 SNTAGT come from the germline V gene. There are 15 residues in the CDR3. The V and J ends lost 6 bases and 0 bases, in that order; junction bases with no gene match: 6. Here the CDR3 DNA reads TGTGCCAGCAGAGGCCCTAGCGGGGACTCCTACGAGCAGTACTTC. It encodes CASRGPSGDSYEQYF.

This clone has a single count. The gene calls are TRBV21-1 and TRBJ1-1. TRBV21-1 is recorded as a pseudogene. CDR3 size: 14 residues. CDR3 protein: CASSPQRTNTEAFF. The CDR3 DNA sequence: TGTGCCAGCAGTCCCCAGCGAACCAACACTGAAGCTTTCTTT.

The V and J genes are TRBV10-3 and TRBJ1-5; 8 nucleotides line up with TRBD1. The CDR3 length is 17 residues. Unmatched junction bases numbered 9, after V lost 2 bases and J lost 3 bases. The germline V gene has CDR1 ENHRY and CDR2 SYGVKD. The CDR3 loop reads CAISEGQGGGTNQPQHF. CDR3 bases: TGTGCCATCAGTGAGGGACAGGGCGGCGGGACCAATCAGCCCCAGCATTTT.